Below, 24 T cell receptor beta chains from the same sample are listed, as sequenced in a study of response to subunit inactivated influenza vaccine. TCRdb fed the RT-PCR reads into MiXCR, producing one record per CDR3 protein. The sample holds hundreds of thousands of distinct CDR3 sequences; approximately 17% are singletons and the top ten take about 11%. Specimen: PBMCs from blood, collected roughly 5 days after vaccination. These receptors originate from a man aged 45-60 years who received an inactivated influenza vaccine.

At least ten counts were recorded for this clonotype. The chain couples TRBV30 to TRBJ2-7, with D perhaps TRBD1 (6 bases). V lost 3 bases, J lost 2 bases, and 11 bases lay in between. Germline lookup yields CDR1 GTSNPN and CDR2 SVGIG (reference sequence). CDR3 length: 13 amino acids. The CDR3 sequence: CAWSRGHTYEQYF. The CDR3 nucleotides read TGTGCCTGGAGCAGGGGCCATACCTACGAGCAGTACTTC.

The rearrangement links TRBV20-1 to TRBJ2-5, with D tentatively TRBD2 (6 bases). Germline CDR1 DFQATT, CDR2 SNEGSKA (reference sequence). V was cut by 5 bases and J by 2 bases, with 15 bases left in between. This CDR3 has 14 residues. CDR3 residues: CSAPPGSGQETQYF. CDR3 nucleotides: TGCAGTGCTCCCCCGGGGAGCGGGCAAGAGACCCAGTACTTC.

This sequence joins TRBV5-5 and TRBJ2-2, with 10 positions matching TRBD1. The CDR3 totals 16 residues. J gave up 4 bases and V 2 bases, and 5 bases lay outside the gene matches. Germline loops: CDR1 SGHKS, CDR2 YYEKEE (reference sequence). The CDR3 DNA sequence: TGTGCCAGCAGCTTTCCGGGACAGGGGATCACCGGGGAGCTGTTTTTT. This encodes CASSFPGQGITGELFF.

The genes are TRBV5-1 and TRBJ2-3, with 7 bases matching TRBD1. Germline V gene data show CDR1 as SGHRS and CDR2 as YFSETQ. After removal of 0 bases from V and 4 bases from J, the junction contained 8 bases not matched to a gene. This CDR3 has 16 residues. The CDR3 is CASSLEGAGIADTQYF. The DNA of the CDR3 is TGCGCCAGCAGCTTGGAGGGGGCAGGTATCGCAGATACGCAGTATTTT.

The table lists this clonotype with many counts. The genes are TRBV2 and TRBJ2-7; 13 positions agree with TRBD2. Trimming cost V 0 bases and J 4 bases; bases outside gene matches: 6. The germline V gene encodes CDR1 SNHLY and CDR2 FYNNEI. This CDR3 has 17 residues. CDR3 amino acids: CASSEAGLAGERYEQYF. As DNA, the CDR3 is TGTGCCAGCAGTGAAGCCGGACTAGCGGGAGAAAGGTACGAGCAGTACTTC. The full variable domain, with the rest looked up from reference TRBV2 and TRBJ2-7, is EPEVTQTPSHQVTQMGQEVILRCVPISNHLYFYWYRQILGQKVEFLVSFYNNEISEKSEIFDDQFSVERPDGSNFTLKIRSTKLEDSAMYFCASSEAGLAGERYEQYFGPGTRLTVT.

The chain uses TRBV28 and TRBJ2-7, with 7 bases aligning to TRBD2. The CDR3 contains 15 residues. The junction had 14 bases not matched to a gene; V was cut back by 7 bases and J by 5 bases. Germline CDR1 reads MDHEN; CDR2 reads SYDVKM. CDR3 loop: CASTTNWGGSDEQYF. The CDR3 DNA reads TGTGCCAGCACCACGAACTGGGGGGGAAGTGACGAGCAGTACTTC.

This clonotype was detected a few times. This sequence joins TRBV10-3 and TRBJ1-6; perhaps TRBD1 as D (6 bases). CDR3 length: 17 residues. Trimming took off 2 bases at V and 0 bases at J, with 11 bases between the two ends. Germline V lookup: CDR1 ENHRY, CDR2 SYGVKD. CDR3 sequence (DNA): TGTGCCATCAGTGAGAAGGGGGGGAGCTCCTATAATTCACCCCTCCACTTT. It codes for CAISEKGGSSYNSPLHF.

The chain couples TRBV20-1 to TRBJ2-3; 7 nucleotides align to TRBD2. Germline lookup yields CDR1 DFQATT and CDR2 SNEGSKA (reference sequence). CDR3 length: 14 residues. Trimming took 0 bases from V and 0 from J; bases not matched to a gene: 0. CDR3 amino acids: CSARDSGSTDTQYF. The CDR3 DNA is TGCAGTGCTAGAGATAGCGGGAGCACAGATACGCAGTATTTT.

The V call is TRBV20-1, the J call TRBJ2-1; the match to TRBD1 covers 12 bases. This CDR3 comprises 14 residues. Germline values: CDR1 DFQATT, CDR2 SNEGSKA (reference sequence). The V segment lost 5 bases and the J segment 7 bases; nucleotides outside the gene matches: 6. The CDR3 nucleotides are TGCAGTGCTCGAACGGGACAGGGGGCAAATGAGCAGTTCTTC. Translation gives CSARTGQGANEQFF.

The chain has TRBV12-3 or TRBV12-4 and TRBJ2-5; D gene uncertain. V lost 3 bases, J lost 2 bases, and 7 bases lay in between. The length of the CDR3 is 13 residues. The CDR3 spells CASSFFTQETQYF. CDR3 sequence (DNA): TGTGCCAGCAGTTTCTTCACGCAAGAGACCCAGTACTTC.

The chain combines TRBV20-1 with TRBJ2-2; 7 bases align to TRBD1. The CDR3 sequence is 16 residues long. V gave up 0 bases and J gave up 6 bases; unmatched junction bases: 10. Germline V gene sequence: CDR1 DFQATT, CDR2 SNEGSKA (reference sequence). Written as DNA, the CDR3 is TGCAGTGCTAGAGATCCGAGAGGGGGCGAAGCCGGGGAGCTGTTTTTT. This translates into CSARDPRGGEAGELFF.

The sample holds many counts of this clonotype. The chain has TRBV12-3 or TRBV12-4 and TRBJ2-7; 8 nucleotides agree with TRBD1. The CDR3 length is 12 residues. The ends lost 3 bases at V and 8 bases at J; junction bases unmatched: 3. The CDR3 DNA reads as TGTGCCAGCAGTTTCAGGGGGCATAAGCAGTACTTC. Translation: CASSFRGHKQYF.

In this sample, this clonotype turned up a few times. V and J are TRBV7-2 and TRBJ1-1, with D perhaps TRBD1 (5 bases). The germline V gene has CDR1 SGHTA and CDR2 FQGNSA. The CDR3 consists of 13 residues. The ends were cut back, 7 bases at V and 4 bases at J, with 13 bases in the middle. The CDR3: CASTVEGTTEAFF. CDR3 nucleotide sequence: TGTGCCAGCACAGTGGAGGGGACCACTGAAGCTTTCTTT.

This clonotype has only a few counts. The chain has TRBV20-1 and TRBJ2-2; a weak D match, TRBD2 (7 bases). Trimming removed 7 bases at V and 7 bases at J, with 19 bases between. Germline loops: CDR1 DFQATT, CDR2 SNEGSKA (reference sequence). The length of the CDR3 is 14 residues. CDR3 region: CSVLQPGGSGELFF. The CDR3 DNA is TGCAGTGTTCTTCAACCGGGGGGCAGCGGGGAGCTGTTTTTT.

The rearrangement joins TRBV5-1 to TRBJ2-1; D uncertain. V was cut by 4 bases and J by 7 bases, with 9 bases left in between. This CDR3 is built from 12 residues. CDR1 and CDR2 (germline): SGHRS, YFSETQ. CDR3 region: CASSPDGNEQFF. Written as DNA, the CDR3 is TGCGCCAGCAGCCCGGACGGTAATGAGCAGTTCTTC.

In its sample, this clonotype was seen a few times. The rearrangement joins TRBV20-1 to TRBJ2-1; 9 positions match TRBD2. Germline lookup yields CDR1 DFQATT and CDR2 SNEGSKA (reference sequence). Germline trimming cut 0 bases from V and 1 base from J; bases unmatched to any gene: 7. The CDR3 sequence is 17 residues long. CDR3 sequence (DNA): TGCAGTGCTAGAGATCTCCTTAGCGGGGGTTCCTACAATGAGCAGTTCTTC. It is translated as CSARDLLSGGSYNEQFF.

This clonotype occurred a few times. The CDR3 spells CSARDRIGETQYF. The CDR3 DNA sequence: TGCAGTGCTAGAGACAGGATCGGCGAGACCCAGTACTTC. This sequence joins TRBV20-1 and TRBJ2-5; the D is unclear. CDR3 size: 13 residues. Between the trimmed V and J ends, which lost 0 bases and 5 bases, there was a span of 10 bases. Per germline, CDR1 DFQATT and CDR2 SNEGSKA (reference sequence).

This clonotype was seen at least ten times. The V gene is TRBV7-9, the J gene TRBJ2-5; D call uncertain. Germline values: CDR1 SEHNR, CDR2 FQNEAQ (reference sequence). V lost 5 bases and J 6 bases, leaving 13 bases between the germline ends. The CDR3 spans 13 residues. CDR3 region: CASSPRTGQTQYF. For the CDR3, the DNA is TGTGCCAGCAGCCCGAGGACCGGACAGACCCAGTACTTC.

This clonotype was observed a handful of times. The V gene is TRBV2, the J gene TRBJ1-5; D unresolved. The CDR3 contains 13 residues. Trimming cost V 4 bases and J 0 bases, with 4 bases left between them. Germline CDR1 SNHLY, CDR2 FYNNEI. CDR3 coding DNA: TGTGCCAGCAGTGTGATTAGCAATCAGCCCCAGCATTTT. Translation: CASSVISNQPQHF.

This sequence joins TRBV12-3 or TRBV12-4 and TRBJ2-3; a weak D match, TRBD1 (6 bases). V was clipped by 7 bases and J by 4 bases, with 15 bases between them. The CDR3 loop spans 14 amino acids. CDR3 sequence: CASINRVGADTQYF. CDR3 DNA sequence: TGTGCCAGCATCAACAGGGTCGGCGCAGATACGCAGTATTTT.

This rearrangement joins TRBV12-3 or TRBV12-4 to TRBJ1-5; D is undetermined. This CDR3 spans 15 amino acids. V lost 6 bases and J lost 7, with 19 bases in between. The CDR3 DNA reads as TGTGCCAGCAGCCGAGGCGGCCGAACAAGACAGCCCCAGCATTTT. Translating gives CASSRGGRTRQPQHF.

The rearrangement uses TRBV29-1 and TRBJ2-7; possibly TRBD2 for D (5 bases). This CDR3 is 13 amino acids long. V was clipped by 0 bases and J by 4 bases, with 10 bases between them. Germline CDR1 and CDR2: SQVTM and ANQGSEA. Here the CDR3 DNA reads TGCAGCGTTGAAGAGGAGGATGATTACGAGCAGTACTTC. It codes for CSVEEEDDYEQYF.

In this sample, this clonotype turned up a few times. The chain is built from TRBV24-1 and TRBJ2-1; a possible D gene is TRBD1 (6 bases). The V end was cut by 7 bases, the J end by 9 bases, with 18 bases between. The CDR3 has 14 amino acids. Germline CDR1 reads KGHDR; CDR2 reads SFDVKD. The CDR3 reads CATSPHRALGEQFF. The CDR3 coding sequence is TGTGCCACCAGCCCGCACAGGGCTTTGGGTGAGCAGTTCTTC.

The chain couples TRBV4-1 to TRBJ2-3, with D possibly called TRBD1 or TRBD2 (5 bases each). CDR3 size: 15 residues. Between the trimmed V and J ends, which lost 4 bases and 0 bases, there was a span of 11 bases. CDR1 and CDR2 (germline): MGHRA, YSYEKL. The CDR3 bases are TGCGCCAGCAGCCGGGACCCCCTTAGCACAGATACGCAGTATTTT. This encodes CASSRDPLSTDTQYF.